This record concerns one TCR beta chain sequence. This record belongs to a study of OX40 agonist ivuxolimab in advanced cancers. Some clones are missing from TCRdb's copy, which holds only in-frame ones; the method was immunoSEQ multiplex PCR. The sample records fewer than 15,000 clones, 80% to 95% being singletons. The CDR3 runs 19 residues. CDR1 and CDR2 (germline): MGHRA, YSYEKL. Trimming removed 0 bases from V and 3 bases from J; junction bases left unmatched: 17. The V call is TRBV4-1, the J call TRBJ2-7; 7 nucleotides agree with TRBD2. The receptor was isolated from an adult with an advanced solid tumor such as melanoma, head and neck, liver or kidney cancer. The sequencing here drew on CD4+ or CD8+ T cells sorted from blood, taken in a trial of the OX40 agonist ivuxolimab. Here the CDR3 reads CASSQEGPGLGGSYYEQYF. The CDR3 DNA follows: TGCGCCAGCAGCCAAGAAGGACCCGGCCTAGGCGGGAGTTACTACGAGCAGTACTTC.